This TCR beta chain was obtained from a study of a mutant IDH1 vaccine in newly diagnosed glioma. Study in general: Patients came in for eight vaccinations, in weeks 1, 3, 5, 7, 11, 15, 19 and 23. Vaccines were first given 4-6 weeks after radiotherapy alone, or with temozolomide cycles. Treated individuals were roughly 62% male and around 40% female, averaging about 37 years of age. Patients got radiotherapy, temozolomide, or both beforehand, and most got both.

Per the germline V gene, CDR1 is SGHRS and CDR2 is YFSETQ. V was cut by 3 bases and J by 8 bases, with 12 bases left in between. This CDR3 region has 13 residues. Time point indicated: week 11, during vaccination. Every vaccination contained 300 ug of the mutant IDH1 20-mer peptide and was paired with topical imiquimod. To note about this clone: Its cognate antigen is unknown.

This table comes from immunoSEQ multiplex PCR, and its TCRdb copy is limited to in-frame clones, with some not included. The repertoire holds some 64,000 clones, with 80% as singletons. The specimen was PBMCs, collected from a glioma patient whose treatment included an IDH1 peptide vaccine. This sequence joins TRBV5-1 and TRBJ2-1, with a possible D match to TRBD2 (6 bases). The TCR originated in a man aged 45-65 years with glioma. The CDR3 loop is CASSSGGWDEQFF. CDR3 in DNA: TGCGCCAGCAGCTCCGGAGGGTGGGATGAGCAGTTCTTC. Together with reference TRBV5-1 and TRBJ2-1, the CDR3 gives the full variable domain: KAGVTQTPRYLIKTRGQQVTLSCSPISGHRSVSWYQQTPGQGLQFLFEYFSETQRNKGNFPGRFSGRQFSNSRSEMNVSTLELGDSALYLCASSSGGWDEQFFGPGTRLTVL.